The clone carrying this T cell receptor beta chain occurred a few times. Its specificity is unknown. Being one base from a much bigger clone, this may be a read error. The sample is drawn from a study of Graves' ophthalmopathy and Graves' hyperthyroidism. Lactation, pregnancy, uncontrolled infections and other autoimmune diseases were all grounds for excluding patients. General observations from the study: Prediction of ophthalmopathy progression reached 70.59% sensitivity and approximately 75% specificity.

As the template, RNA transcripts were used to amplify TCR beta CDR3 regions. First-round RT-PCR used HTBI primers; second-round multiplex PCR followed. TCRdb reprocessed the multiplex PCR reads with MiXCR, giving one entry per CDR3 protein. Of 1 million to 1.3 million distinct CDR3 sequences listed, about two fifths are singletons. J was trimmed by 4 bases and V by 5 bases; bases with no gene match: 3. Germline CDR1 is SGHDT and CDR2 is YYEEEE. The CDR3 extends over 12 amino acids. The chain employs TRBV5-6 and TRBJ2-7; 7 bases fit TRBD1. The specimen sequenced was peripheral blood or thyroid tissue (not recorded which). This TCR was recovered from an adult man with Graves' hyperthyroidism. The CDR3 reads CASRVQGYEQYF. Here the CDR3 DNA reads TGTGCCAGCAGGGTACAGGGGTACGAGCAGTACTTC.